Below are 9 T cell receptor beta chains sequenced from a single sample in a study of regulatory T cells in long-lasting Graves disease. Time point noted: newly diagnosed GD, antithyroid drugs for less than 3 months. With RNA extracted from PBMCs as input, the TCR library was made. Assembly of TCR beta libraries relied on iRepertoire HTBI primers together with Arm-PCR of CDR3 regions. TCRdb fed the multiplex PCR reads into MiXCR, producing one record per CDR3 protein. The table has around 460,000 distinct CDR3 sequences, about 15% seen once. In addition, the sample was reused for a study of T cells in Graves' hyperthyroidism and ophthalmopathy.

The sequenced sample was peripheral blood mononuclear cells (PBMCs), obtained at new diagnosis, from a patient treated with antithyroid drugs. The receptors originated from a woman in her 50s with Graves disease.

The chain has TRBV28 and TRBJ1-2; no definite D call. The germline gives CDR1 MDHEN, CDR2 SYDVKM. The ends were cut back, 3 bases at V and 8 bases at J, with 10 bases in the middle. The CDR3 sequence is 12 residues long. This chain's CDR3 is CASSFGLGGYTF. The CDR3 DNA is TGTGCCAGCAGTTTCGGACTTGGCGGCTACACCTTC.

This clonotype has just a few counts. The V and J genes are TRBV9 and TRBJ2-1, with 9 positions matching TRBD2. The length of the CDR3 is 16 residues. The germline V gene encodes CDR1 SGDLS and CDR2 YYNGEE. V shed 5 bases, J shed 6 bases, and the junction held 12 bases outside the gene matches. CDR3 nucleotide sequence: TGTGCCAGCAGAGGAGTAGCGGGAGAGAACCTCAATGAGCAGTTCTTC. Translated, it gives CASRGVAGENLNEQFF.

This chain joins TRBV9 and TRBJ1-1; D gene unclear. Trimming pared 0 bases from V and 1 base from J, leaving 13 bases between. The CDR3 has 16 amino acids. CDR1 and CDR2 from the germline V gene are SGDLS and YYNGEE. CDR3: CASSVGVVQRNTEAFF. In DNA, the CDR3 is TGTGCCAGCAGCGTAGGGGTAGTCCAGAGGAACACTGAAGCTTTCTTT.

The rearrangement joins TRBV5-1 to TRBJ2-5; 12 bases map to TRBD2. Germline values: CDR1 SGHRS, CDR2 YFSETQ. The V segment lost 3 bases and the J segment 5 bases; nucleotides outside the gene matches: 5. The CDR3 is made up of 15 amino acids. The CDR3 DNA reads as TGCGCCAGCAGCTCGGGACTAGCGGGCCGGGAGACCCAGTACTTC. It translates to CASSSGLAGRETQYF.

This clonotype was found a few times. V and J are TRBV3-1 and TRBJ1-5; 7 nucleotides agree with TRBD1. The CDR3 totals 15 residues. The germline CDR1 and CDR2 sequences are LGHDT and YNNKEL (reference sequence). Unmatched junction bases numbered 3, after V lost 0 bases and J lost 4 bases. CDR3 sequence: CASSQDGTENQPQHF. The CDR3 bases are TGTGCCAGCAGCCAAGATGGGACAGAAAATCAGCCCCAGCATTTT.

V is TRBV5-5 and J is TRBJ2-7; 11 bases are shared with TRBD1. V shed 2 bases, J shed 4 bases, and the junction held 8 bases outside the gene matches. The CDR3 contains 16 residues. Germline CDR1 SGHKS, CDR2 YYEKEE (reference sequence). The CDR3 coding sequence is TGTGCCAGCAGCTTATACGGGACAGGGGGAATTTACGAGCAGTACTTC. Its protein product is CASSLYGTGGIYEQYF. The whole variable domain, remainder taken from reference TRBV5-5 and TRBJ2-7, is DAGVTQSPTHLIKTRGQQVTLRCSPISGHKSVSWYQQVLGQGPQFIFQYYEKEERGRGNFPDRFSARQFPNYSSELNVNALLLGDSALYLCASSLYGTGGIYEQYFGPGTRLTVT.

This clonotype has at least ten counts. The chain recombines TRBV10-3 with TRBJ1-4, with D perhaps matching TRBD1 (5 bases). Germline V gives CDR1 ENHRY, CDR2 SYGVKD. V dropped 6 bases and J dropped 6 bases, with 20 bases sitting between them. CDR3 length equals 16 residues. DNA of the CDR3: TGTGCCATCAGCCCCGGGACCAGTTACGGGCATGAAAAACTGTTTTTT. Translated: CAISPGTSYGHEKLFF.

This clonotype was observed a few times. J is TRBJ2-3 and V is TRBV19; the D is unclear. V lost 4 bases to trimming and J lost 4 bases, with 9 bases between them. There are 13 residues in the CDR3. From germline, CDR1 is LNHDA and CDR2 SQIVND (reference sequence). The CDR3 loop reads CASSNPASDTQYF. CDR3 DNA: TGTGCCAGTAGTAACCCGGCCTCAGATACGCAGTATTTT. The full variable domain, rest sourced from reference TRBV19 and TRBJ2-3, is DGGITQSPKYLFRKEGQNVTLSCEQNLNHDAMYWYRQDPGQGLRLIYYSQIVNDFQKGDIAEGYSVSREKKESFPLTVTSAQKNPTAFYLCASSNPASDTQYFGPGTRLTVL.

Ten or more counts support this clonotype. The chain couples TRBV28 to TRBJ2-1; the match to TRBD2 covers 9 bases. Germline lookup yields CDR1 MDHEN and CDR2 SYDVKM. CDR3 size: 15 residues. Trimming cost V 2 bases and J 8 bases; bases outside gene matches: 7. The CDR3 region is CASSLISGSWDEQFF. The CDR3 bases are TGTGCCAGCAGTTTAATTAGCGGGAGTTGGGATGAGCAGTTCTTC.